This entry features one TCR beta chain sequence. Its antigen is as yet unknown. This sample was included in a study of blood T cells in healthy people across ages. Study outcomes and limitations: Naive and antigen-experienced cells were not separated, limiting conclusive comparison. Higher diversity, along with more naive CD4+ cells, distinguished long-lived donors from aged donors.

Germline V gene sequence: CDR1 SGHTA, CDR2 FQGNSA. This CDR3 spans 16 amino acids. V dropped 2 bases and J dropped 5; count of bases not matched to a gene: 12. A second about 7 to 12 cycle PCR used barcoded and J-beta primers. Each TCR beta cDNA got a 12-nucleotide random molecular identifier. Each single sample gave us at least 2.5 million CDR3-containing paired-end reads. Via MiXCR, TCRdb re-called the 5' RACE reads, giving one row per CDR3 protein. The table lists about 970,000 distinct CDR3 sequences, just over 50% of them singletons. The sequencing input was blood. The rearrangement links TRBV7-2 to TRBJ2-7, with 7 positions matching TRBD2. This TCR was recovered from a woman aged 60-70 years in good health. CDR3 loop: CASSLQGMAGDHEQYF. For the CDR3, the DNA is TGTGCCAGCAGCTTACAGGGCATGGCGGGAGATCACGAGCAGTACTTC.